Sequencing of this T cell receptor (beta chain) was carried out in a study of cytomegalovirus exposure and HLA in healthy donors. Study-wide results and caveats: Under in vitro conditions, a few CMV-associated chains were confirmed as specific for CMV antigens. The authors enumerated roughly 160 TCR beta chains as linked to cytomegalovirus. In a later analysis, V- and J-gene trimming of beta chains associated with a DCLRE1C missense variant, replicated independently.

The PCR used 60 Vbeta and 13 Jbeta primers. Authors' analysis steps: Later work found approximately 80 million unique TCR beta chains, with approximately 12 million shared. Using immunoSEQ multiplex PCR, the repertoire was profiled, and TCRdb retains in-frame clones only, with some absent. D and trimming were read from the DNA, whereas the V and J calls and clone size are those reported in that table. The sample lists approximately 120,000 clones, roughly 80% occurring once. Worth noting for this clone: What it binds is unknown.

CDR1 MNHEY and CDR2 SVGAGI come from the germline V gene. Trimming took 11 bases from V and 2 from J, leaving 10 bases between them. The CDR3 totals 13 residues. The chain employs TRBV6-5 and TRBJ1-6; D not certain. The TCR sequence derives from a woman aged 45-65 years in good health and CMV-seropositive. The sample taken for sequencing was PBMCs. The chain's CDR3 is CAGGETYNSPLHF. As DNA, the CDR3 is TGTGCCGGAGGCGAGACCTATAATTCACCCCTCCACTTT.